The 2 T cell receptor beta chains below all came from one sample that was sequenced in a study of shared clonotypes between healthy human individuals. Clones were read by immunoSEQ multiplex PCR, and TCRdb kept only the in-frame ones, dropping some. The data contain some 630,000 clones, 95% to 96% of them singletons. The naive CD8 fraction comprised CD45RO-negative cells positively selected for CCR7 and excluded terminally differentiated effector memory CD45RA+ cells. The specimen sequenced was naive CD8+ T cells sorted from blood. Every receptor here comes from a woman in her 30s in good health.

The CDR3 sequence is CASSREAGQGGNEQFF. In DNA form, the CDR3 reads TGTGCCAGCAGCCGAGAGGCGGGACAGGGCGGCAATGAGCAGTTCTTC. The genes are TRBV4-2 and TRBJ2-1; 9 positions agree with TRBD1. Germline trimming cut 4 bases from V and 6 bases from J; bases unmatched to any gene: 10. In germline, CDR1 is LGHNA, CDR2 YNFKEQ. The CDR3 consists of 16 residues.

The rearrangement uses TRBV7-9 and TRBJ2-7, with a possible D match to TRBD2 (6 bases). The CDR3 extends over 15 amino acids. Trimming pared 2 bases from V and 0 bases from J, leaving 11 bases between. Germline CDR1 is SEHNR and CDR2 is FQNEAQ (reference sequence). The CDR3 DNA reads TGTGCCAGCAGCTTACCCCCCGGGGGCTCCTACGAGCAGTACTTC. It encodes CASSLPPGGSYEQYF.